This T cell receptor (beta chain) was sequenced in a study of blood T cell repertoires in COVID-19 (dated by TCRdb to 2018 to 2020). About the investigation overall: The collaborator samples originated in the United States, Italy and Spain and spanned the acute and convalescent phases of COVID-19. The material from the prospective study consisted of cDNA or gDNA derived from T cells, B-cell-depleted T cells, or PBMCs. Deeply sampled blood TCRbeta repertoires from subjects exposed to, actively infected with, or recovered from COVID-19 were included in the dataset. A freely available public database, intended as a resource for researchers studying the immune response to SARS-CoV-2, is where the repertoires were released. Samples came from the ongoing ImmuneRACE study (first 160 participants) plus 1,254 subjects from 6 global collaborators. Nearly every sample came with metadata listing a de-identified subject ID, COVID-19 status, age in years and sex. Where available, HLA class I and class II types were taken from metadata supplied by the sample provider and were not determined by assay-based typing. What the work shows at the level of the full study, not this receptor alone: How much clinical and demographic metadata was included differed by source and by participant, and the metadata was provided uncurated.

Whole blood was collected in K2EDTA tubes by collaborating institutions according to the institutions' own protocols. Collaborator samples were shipped for TCRbeta analysis as frozen whole blood, isolated PBMCs, or DNA extracted from either sample type. The CDR3, from cysteine to phenylalanine, totals 16 residues. The kept DNA is CDR3 alone, 48 bases in frame from the first base. Per the germline V gene, SGHAT is the CDR1 and FQNNGV is the CDR2. TCRbeta CDR3 regions were amplified from genomic DNA using the immunoSEQ Assay, a bias-controlled multiplex PCR. Regarding the original processing steps: Within the assay, amplification of reference gene primers was used to estimate how many nucleated cells each sample contained. To quantify the absolute abundance of each unique TCRbeta CDR3 rearrangement, sequence reads were collapsed and filtered. For each sample, productive Simpson clonality was calculated as the square root of Simpson's diversity index across productive rearrangements. Held by TCRdb, this immuneACCESS table contains in-frame sequences only and omits some clones. Under half of the omission traces to an unresolved V gene where checked; the cause of the rest is unknown. V, J and clone size reflect that table, while D and trimming were determined from the DNA. This sample holds 90,000 to 100,000 clones; about 80% were observed only once. The ten largest clones add up to about a tenth of the sample.

Worth noting for this clone: Which antigen it targets is not known. A junction boundary mismatches the germline segment, possibly from a read error.

Source material: peripheral blood. The chain is made from TRBV11-2 and TRBJ2-2, with 12 junctional bases fitting TRBD2. This sequence originates from a man between 65 and 85 years old with active or convalescent COVID-19. The CDR3 is CASSLAGGLKTGELFF. The nucleotides are TGTGCAAGCAGCCTAGCGGGGGGGCTAAAAACCGGGGAGCTGTTTTTT.